A selection of T cell receptor beta chains follows, all from one sample in a study of T cell repertoires in cytomegalovirus infection. TCRdb reprocessed the reads via MiXCR and lists one record per CDR3 protein. The sample has 300,000 or so distinct CDR3 sequences, about a tenth seen once. The source material was PBMCs. All receptors derive from a human donor in good health (CMV status not recorded). Some clones in this sample may be carry-over from other donors' samples. Both conserved end residues are part of each CDR3. A D gene is named only where the DNA matches it firmly. The size entry is marked missing in some rows and otherwise reads once, few, many or a size class.

size	D	V	J	DNA	CDR3
.	TRBD2	TRBV20-1	TRBJ2-3	TGCAGTGCGAGACTAGCGGGGGGAACAGATACGCAGTATTTT	CSARLAGGTDTQYF
many	.	TRBV7-2	TRBJ2-2	TGTGCCAGCAGCTTACGCGACATGAACACCGGGGAGCTGTTTTTT	CASSLRDMNTGELFF
many	TRBD1	TRBV28	TRBJ1-2	TGTGCCAGCAGTTCGGGACAGGGCCTGGTTCGTGGCTACACCTTC	CASSSGQGLVRGYTF
few	TRBD1	TRBV25-1	TRBJ1-4	TGTGCCAGCAGTGAAGAGAGGGGGCGCGTTGAAAAACTGTTTTTT	CASSEERGRVEKLFF
many	.	TRBV5-1	TRBJ2-6	TGCGCCAGCACCCCCGGTGCCTCTGGGGCCAACGTCCTGACTTTC	CASTPGASGANVLTF
many	TRBD2	TRBV7-2	TRBJ2-1	TGTGCCAGCAGCTTATGGGCGGGGGACTACAATGAGCAGTTCTTC	CASSLWAGDYNEQFF
many	TRBD2	TRBV28	TRBJ2-1	TGTGCCAGCAGTTTTTCGACTAGCGGGGGGACCAATGAGCAGTTCTTC	CASSFSTSGGTNEQFF
.	.	TRBV7-2	TRBJ2-2	TGTGCCAGCAGGGGCCTCCATGGCGGGGAGCTGTTTTTT	CASRGLHGGELFF
many	TRBD2	TRBV20-1	TRBJ2-3	TGCAGTGCTGGGTTAGCGGGGTCAGGAGATACGCAGTATTTT	CSAGLAGSGDTQYF
many	.	TRBV7-9	TRBJ1-1	TGTGCCAGCAGCTTAGCGGGGAGCTTGAACACTGAAGCTTTCTTT	CASSLAGSLNTEAFF
many	TRBD1	TRBV7-9	TRBJ2-3	TGTGCCAGCAGCTTAGGACGACAGGGGGCGGGAGATACGCAGTATTTT	CASSLGRQGAGDTQYF
few	TRBD2	TRBV19	TRBJ2-2	TGTGCCAGTACTAGCGGGGCTTCGAACACCGGGGAGCTGTTTTTT	CASTSGASNTGELFF
many	.	TRBV10-3	TRBJ1-1	TGTGCCATCCGAAAGGACACTGTTAACACTGAAGCTTTCTTT	CAIRKDTVNTEAFF
many	.	TRBV20-1	TRBJ1-1	TGCAGTGCCTTCGGACTGAACACTGAAGCTTTCTTT	CSAFGLNTEAFF
.	TRBD1	TRBV12-3/TRBV12-4	TRBJ2-1	TGTGCCAGCAGCCCAGGGGGTTTCACCTACAATGAGCAGTTCTTC	CASSPGGFTYNEQFF
many	TRBD1	TRBV5-6	TRBJ1-4	TGTGCCAGCAGCGGGACCCGGGACAGCCCGCTGGTAAAACTGTTTTTT	CASSGTRDSPLVKLFF
many	.	TRBV7-9	TRBJ2-7	TGTGCCAGCAGCTGGGACGTATCTTACTACGAGCAGTACTTC	CASSWDVSYYEQYF
many	.	TRBV28	TRBJ1-5	TGTGCCACCCGTTCGGTTAGCAATCAGCCCCAGCATTTT	CATRSVSNQPQHF
many	TRBD2	TRBV7-8	TRBJ2-7	TGTGCCAGCAGCTCTGGACTAGCGGGGGGCCGGAGCGAGCAGTACTTC	CASSSGLAGGRSEQYF
many	.	TRBV6-5	TRBJ1-2	TGTGCCAGCAGTTATAGGGCGTCAGGGAAATACTATGGCTACACCTTC	CASSYRASGKYYGYTF
many	TRBD2	TRBV18	TRBJ2-1	TGTGCCAGCTCACCTGGGACTAGCGGGGAGAATGAGCAGTTCTTC	CASSPGTSGENEQFF
many	.	TRBV19	TRBJ2-1	TGTGCCAGTAGCCCCCGGGACTACCAGGGGAGTGAGCAGTTCTTC	CASSPRDYQGSEQFF
many	.	TRBV12-3/TRBV12-4	TRBJ2-2	TGTGCCAGCAAATTGGGAGGATCCACGAACACCGGGGAGCTGTTTTTT	CASKLGGSTNTGELFF
many	TRBD1	TRBV20-1	TRBJ2-7	TGCAGTGCTTCGGACCCGGGACAGGGTAACTACGAGCAGTACTTC	CSASDPGQGNYEQYF
many	TRBD1	TRBV14	TRBJ1-1	TGTGCCAGCAGCCAAGGGACAGGGGGGACTGAAGCTTTCTTT	CASSQGTGGTEAFF
.	TRBD2	TRBV14	TRBJ2-7	TGTGCCAGCAGCCATTCGGGTAGCGGGGGTTCCGGCCCCCCCTACGAGCAGTACTTC	CASSHSGSGGSGPPYEQYF
many	.	TRBV7-6	TRBJ2-1	TGTGCCAGCAGCTTAGTCGGGGGCCTACGCTCCTACAATGAGCAGTTCTTC	CASSLVGGLRSYNEQFF
many	TRBD2	TRBV7-9	TRBJ2-5	TGTGCCAGCAGCCCCCAGCGGGGGGGCCCAGAGACCCAGTACTTC	CASSPQRGGPETQYF
many	.	TRBV2	TRBJ1-5	TGTGCCAGCAAAATACAGGGCTATAGCAATCAGCCCCAGCATTTT	CASKIQGYSNQPQHF
few	.	TRBV5-1	TRBJ1-1	TGCGCCAGCAGCTCCGCAGGGCGGAATACTGAAGCTTTCTTT	CASSSAGRNTEAFF
many	.	TRBV7-8	TRBJ1-1	TGTGCCAGCAGCTTAGATCTAAGTCAGGGGAACACTGAAGCTTTCTTT	CASSLDLSQGNTEAFF
many	.	TRBV19	TRBJ1-2	TGTGCCAGTAGTATAAGGGAGGCAGGGAGCTACTATGGCTACACCTTC	CASSIREAGSYYGYTF
.	TRBD1	TRBV7-8	TRBJ2-1	TGTGCCACCTCGGGTGGGCTCGGGACAGGTCAGTTCTTC	CATSGGLGTGQFF
many	.	TRBV10-3	TRBJ1-6	TGTGCCATCAGTGAGGGTTCTTATTCACCCCTCCACTTT	CAISEGSYSPLHF
.	.	TRBV28	TRBJ2-4	TGTGCCAGCAGTTCCGCGACGACTCGGCACATTCAGTACTTC	CASSSATTRHIQYF
few	.	TRBV6-2/TRBV6-3	TRBJ1-1	TGTGCCAGCACTCGTTTCCCCGGTACTGAAGCTTTCTTT	CASTRFPGTEAFF